These T cell receptor beta chains were read from a single sample in a study of regulatory T cells in long-lasting Graves disease. TCRdb re-called the multiplex PCR reads through MiXCR, storing one row per CDR3 protein. The sample has a few hundred thousand distinct CDR3 sequences; roughly a quarter are singletons. This material consisted of peripheral blood mononuclear cells (PBMCs), taken when the disease was refractory, from a patient treated with antithyroid drugs. The source of these receptors is a female donor with Graves disease. CDR3s include the opening cysteine and the closing phenylalanine or tryptophan. A D gene is named only where the DNA matches it firmly. Expanded clones get a size class; other rows say once, few or many, or leave the size out.

CDR3	DNA	V	J	size	D
CSVTQGRLGNTIYF	TGCAGTGTAACGCAGGGAAGGCTCGGAAACACCATATATTTT	TRBV20-1	TRBJ1-3	.	.
CAISDATATNEKLFF	TGTGCCATCAGTGATGCGACAGCAACTAATGAAAAACTGTTTTTT	TRBV10-3	TRBJ1-4	.	.
CASSLQAGRGELFF	TGTGCCAGCAGCCTTCAGGCGGGAAGAGGGGAGCTGTTTTTT	TRBV3-1	TRBJ2-2	.	.
CASSLGGDSTDTQYF	TGTGCCAGCAGTTTAGGAGGGGACAGCACAGATACGCAGTATTTT	TRBV28	TRBJ2-3	few	.
CASSPADRGLPYNSPLHF	TGTGCCAGCAGTCCCGCAGACAGGGGGCTACCCTATAATTCACCCCTCCACTTT	TRBV12-3/TRBV12-4	TRBJ1-6	many	TRBD1
CASSRFWTSGKGEQYF	TGTGCCAGCAGCCGATTTTGGACTAGCGGAAAAGGCGAGCAGTACTTC	TRBV11-2	TRBJ2-7	many	TRBD2
CASSVAHEYEQYF	TGTGCCAGCAGCGTAGCTCACGAATACGAGCAGTACTTC	TRBV9	TRBJ2-7	few	.
CSANRDLYGYTF	TGCAGTGCTAACAGGGACCTCTATGGCTACACCTTC	TRBV20-1	TRBJ1-2	.	.
CASSSTGYYEQYF	TGTGCCAGCAGCTCGACAGGGTACTACGAGCAGTACTTC	TRBV7-8	TRBJ2-7	few	TRBD1
CASSPQRGTGGPSGNQPQHF	TGTGCCAGCTCACCTCAACGCGGGACAGGGGGCCCTAGTGGCAATCAGCCCCAGCATTTT	TRBV18	TRBJ1-5	.	TRBD1
CASSFTETQYF	TGTGCCAGCAGTTTTACCGAGACCCAGTACTTC	TRBV7-2	TRBJ2-5	many	.
CASSLVGGGEREQYF	TGTGCCAGCAGCTTAGTCGGGGGCGGGGAGAGGGAGCAGTACTTC	TRBV7-2	TRBJ2-7	.	.
CASSEPRQGQETQYF	TGTGCCAGCAGTGAACCCCGTCAGGGCCAAGAGACCCAGTACTTC	TRBV25-1	TRBJ2-5	.	.
CASSQDISSQPQHF	TGCGCCAGCAGCCAAGATATAAGTAGTCAGCCCCAGCATTTT	TRBV3-1	TRBJ1-5	.	.
CASSGTGTGDEKLFF	TGTGCCAGCAGTGGGACCGGGACAGGGGATGAAAAACTGTTTTTT	TRBV28	TRBJ1-4	many	TRBD1
CASSLEGRGHEKLFF	TGTGCCAGCAGCTTAGAGGGCAGGGGTCATGAAAAACTGTTTTTT	TRBV7-2	TRBJ1-4	.	.
CASSLMSSYNSPLHF	TGTGCCAGCAGTCTCATGAGCTCCTATAATTCACCCCTCCACTTT	TRBV27	TRBJ1-6	many	.